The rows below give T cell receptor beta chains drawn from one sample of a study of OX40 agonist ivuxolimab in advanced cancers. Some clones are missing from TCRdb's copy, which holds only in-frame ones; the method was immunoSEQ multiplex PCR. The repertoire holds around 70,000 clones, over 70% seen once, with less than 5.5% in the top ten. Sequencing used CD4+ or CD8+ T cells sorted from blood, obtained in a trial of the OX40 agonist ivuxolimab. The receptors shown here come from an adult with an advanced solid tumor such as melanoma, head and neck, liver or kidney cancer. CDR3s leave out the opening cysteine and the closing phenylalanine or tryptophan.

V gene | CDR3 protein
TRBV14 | ASSRGQGNTEAF
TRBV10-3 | ATLPEGWFSSLH
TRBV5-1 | ASSDGDRGQPQH
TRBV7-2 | ASSLGLGPYEQY
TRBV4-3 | ASSQVGVAGGLNIQY
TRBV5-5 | ASSFLDGRLADEQY
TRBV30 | AWSLADTQY
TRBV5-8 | ASSLATSRNEQF
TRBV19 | ASSLDAGAPGPLH
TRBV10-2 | ASRLAGAGEQF
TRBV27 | GSESTYSGAPHLYTEAF
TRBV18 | ASSPPVRETQY
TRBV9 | ASSARSYGYT
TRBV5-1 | ASSPGQLGPQH
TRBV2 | ASSAIAGYNEQF
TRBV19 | ASSIRTGYTGELF
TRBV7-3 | ASSPGVAGYNEQF
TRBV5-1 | ASSRDRVNTGELF
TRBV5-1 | ASTELTSGANEQF
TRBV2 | ASKRTGTYEQY
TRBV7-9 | ASSLASYGYT
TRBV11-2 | ASSRTTNTEAF
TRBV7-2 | ASSPRGNSYNEQF
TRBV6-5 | ASSYGSGGADTQY
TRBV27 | ASSLSSGRVYEQY
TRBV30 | AWRQGLHGYT
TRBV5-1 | ASSLREDGELF
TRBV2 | ASSAANYEQY
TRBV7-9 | ASSLLAGRQQF
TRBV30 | AWSRDNNQPQH